Below, 7 T cell receptor beta chains from the same sample are listed, as sequenced in a study of Ad26.COV2.S vaccination and SARS-CoV-2 variants. Using immunoSEQ multiplex PCR, the repertoire was profiled, and TCRdb retains in-frame clones only, with some absent. Among roughly 380,000 clones listed, 85% were seen once. The treatment was: about 20 received Ad26.COV2.S at low or high dose, single or two shots; about 5 received placebo; per-sample allocation not given. Sample collection was performed on day 63 after the first vaccine or placebo injection. Specimen: peripheral blood, collected in a trial of Ad26.COV2.S vaccine versus placebo. All receptors derive from a person aged 18-65 years who received the Ad26.COV2.S COVID-19 vaccine or a placebo.

The rearrangement joins TRBV6-2 or TRBV6-3 to TRBJ1-1; D is undetermined. The CDR3 totals 14 residues. The germline gives CDR1 MNHEY, CDR2 SVGEGT. V dropped 2 bases and J dropped 3 bases, with 10 bases sitting between them. The CDR3 loop is CASSYVGPDTEAFF. The CDR3 DNA reads TGTGCCAGCAGTTACGTGGGCCCCGACACTGAAGCTTTCTTT.

This clone was counted only a few times. The rearrangement links TRBV6-5 to TRBJ1-1; D not certain. Germline V CDR1 and CDR2: MNHEY, SVGAGI. The CDR3 is made up of 11 amino acids. Trimming took 2 bases from V and 5 from J, leaving 3 bases between them. CDR3 sequence: CASSYGTEAFF. For the CDR3, the DNA is TGTGCCAGCAGTTACGGGACTGAAGCTTTCTTT.

The chain combines TRBV5-1 with TRBJ1-2; tentative D call: TRBD1 (6 bases). Trimming took 0 bases from V and 8 from J, leaving 14 bases between them. The CDR3 has 14 residues. CDR1 and CDR2 from the germline V gene are SGHRS and YFSETQ. The CDR3, as DNA: TGCGCCAGCAGCTTGGCCAGGGGCGCGGAGGGCTACACCTTC. Translated: CASSLARGAEGYTF.

V usage is TRBV5-1 and J usage is TRBJ2-1; TRBD2 agrees at 8 bases. The germline V gene encodes CDR1 SGHRS and CDR2 YFSETQ. V lost 0 bases, J lost 3 bases, and 5 bases stayed unmatched. The CDR3 spans 16 residues. CDR3: CASSLVSGGLYNEQFF. In DNA, the CDR3 is TGCGCCAGCAGCTTGGTATCGGGAGGGCTCTACAATGAGCAGTTCTTC.

The J gene is TRBJ2-7, the V gene TRBV19, with TRBD1 identical over 8 bases. The CDR3 consists of 13 residues. CDR1 and CDR2 from the germline V gene are LNHDA and SQIVND (reference sequence). After removal of 5 bases from V and 3 bases from J, the junction contained 3 bases not matched to a gene. The CDR3 DNA is TGTGCCAGTAGTGCAGGGGGCAACTACGAGCAGTACTTC. Protein: CASSAGGNYEQYF.

CDR3 sequence reads: CASSLQPGTGEKLFF. CDR3 bases: TGTGCCAGCAGCCTACAACCTGGGACAGGCGAAAAACTGTTTTTT. The V gene is TRBV3-1 (or the pseudogene TRBV3-2), the J gene TRBJ1-4; 8 nucleotides align to TRBD1. The junction had 9 bases not matched to a gene; V was cut back by 4 bases and J by 8 bases. Germline values: CDR1 LGHDT, CDR2 YNNKEL (reference sequence). The CDR3 totals 15 residues.

V gene TRBV10-1 combines with J gene TRBJ2-2; D is unclear. CDR3 length: 15 amino acids. V gave up 5 bases and J gave up 4 bases, with 14 bases separating them. The germline V gene has CDR1 WNHNN and CDR2 SYGVQD (reference sequence). CDR3 coding DNA: TGCGCCAGCAGTCCCATAGAGAGTCTCACCGGGGAGCTGTTTTTT. It codes for CASSPIESLTGELFF.